This passage covers 27 T cell receptor beta chains from one sample sequenced in a study of blood T cells in healthy people across ages. The use of a sample-barcoded 5' primer and a J-beta primer mix characterized a second PCR of roughly 6 to 11 cycles. TCRdb redid the calling of the 5' RACE reads with MiXCR, one entry per CDR3 protein. The sample contains roughly 800,000 distinct CDR3 sequences, about three fifths of which appear only once. The material sequenced was blood. The receptor set was obtained from a man aged 30 to 39 in good health.

The V gene is TRBV28, the J gene TRBJ2-6; D unclear. The germline V and J ends were trimmed by 8 bases and 4 bases, with 12 bases remaining between them. The CDR3 totals 14 residues. Germline V lookup: CDR1 MDHEN, CDR2 SYDVKM. This CDR3 is CASDSGMGANVLTF. CDR3 coding DNA: TGTGCCAGCGATTCGGGTATGGGGGCCAACGTCCTGACTTTC.

The chain couples TRBV29-1 to TRBJ1-2; no clear D. The CDR3 sequence is 10 residues long. Trimming shortened V by 3 bases and J by 8 bases, and 7 bases separated the two germline ends. Germline-derived CDR1 and CDR2 are SQVTM and ANQGSEA. The CDR3 DNA reads TGCAGCGTTGATCTTGACGGCTACACCTTC. Translating gives CSVDLDGYTF.

This chain connects TRBV2 to TRBJ2-5; tentative D call: TRBD1 (5 bases). The J call may be in error: the DNA end matches TRBJ2-7 better. The CDR3 has 11 residues. The germline V gene has CDR1 SNHLY and CDR2 FYNNEI. The DNA of the CDR3 is TGTGCCAGCAGGCAGGGTCGCGAGCAGTACTTC. Translation: CASRQGREQYF.

With regard to this clonotype: The junction departs from germline at one end; a sequencing error may be responsible. V usage is TRBV29-1 and J usage is TRBJ2-5; D is undetermined. The CDR3 runs 10 residues. Germline CDR1 is SQVTM and CDR2 is ANQGSEA. The CDR3 reads CGVAQETQYF. CDR3 bases: TGCGGCGTTGCTCAAGAGACCCAGTACTTC.

V and J are TRBV6-1 and TRBJ2-1, with D possibly being TRBD2 (5 bases). The CDR3 has 12 residues. Germline values: CDR1 MNHNS, CDR2 SASEGT. DNA of the CDR3: TGTGCTGCGGGTTGGGTCTACAATGAGCAGTTCTTC. Translating it yields CAAGWVYNEQFF.

The V gene is TRBV4-3, the J gene TRBJ2-7; 13 bases match TRBD2. Germline CDR1 is LGHNA and CDR2 is YSLEER. V was pared by 4 bases and J by 4 bases, with 7 bases of the junction left unmatched. The CDR3 length is 16 residues. CDR3 bases: TGCGCCAGCAGCCCATACCAGACTAGCGGGAGGTACGAGCAGTACTTC. Its protein product is CASSPYQTSGRYEQYF.

This chain joins TRBV15 and TRBJ2-5; D gene ambiguous. The CDR3 consists of 15 residues. The V gene's germline CDR1 is LNHNV and CDR2 YYDKDF (reference sequence). Deletions cut 0 bases from V and 2 bases from J, with 10 bases between. CDR3 nucleotides: TGTGCCACCAGCAGAGATCGGGCCTTGCAAGAGACCCAGTACTTC. Translation gives CATSRDRALQETQYF.

The CDR3 protein is CASSLQETDTQYF. The CDR3 coding sequence is TGTGCCAGCAGTTTGCAGGAGACAGATACGCAGTATTTT. The V gene is TRBV12-3 or TRBV12-4, the J gene TRBJ2-3, with unresolved D. The CDR3 covers 13 residues. Trimming shortened V by 3 bases and J by 3 bases, and 7 bases separated the two germline ends.

The rearrangement joins TRBV6-2 or TRBV6-3 to TRBJ1-2; D is uncertain. The CDR3 runs 14 residues. CDR1 and CDR2 (germline): MNHEY, SVGEGT. V was cut by 1 base and J by 7 bases, with 13 bases left in between. CDR3 nucleotide sequence: TGTGCCAGCAGTTACTTTGCCGGGGAGAGTGGCTACACCTTC. Amino acids: CASSYFAGESGYTF.

This chain links TRBV12-3 or TRBV12-4 with TRBJ2-5; D tentatively reads TRBD1 or TRBD2 (6 bases each). The V and J ends lost 1 base and 4 bases respectively, with 13 bases between them. The CDR3 loop spans 15 amino acids. The CDR3 protein is CASSLVGGKRETQYF. The CDR3, as DNA: TGTGCCAGCAGTTTAGTAGGGGGGAAGCGAGAGACCCAGTACTTC.

The rearrangement uses TRBV20-1 and TRBJ2-7, with D perhaps matching TRBD1 or TRBD2 (7 bases each). V was clipped by 1 base and J by 7 bases, with 17 bases between them. CDR3 size: 14 residues. CDR1 and CDR2 from the germline V gene are DFQATT and SNEGSKA (reference sequence). The CDR3 coding sequence is TGCAGTGCTAGAGTCAGGGGGGGCAATAATGAGCAGTACTTC. Translated, it gives CSARVRGGNNEQYF.

The V and J genes are TRBV7-9 and TRBJ2-4; 9 bases line up with TRBD1. Trimming took 5 bases from V and 9 from J; bases not matched to a gene: 14. From germline, CDR1 is SEHNR and CDR2 FQNEAQ (reference sequence). The CDR3 has 16 amino acids. The CDR3 reads CASSRGTGFNVVIQYF. The CDR3 region has the DNA TGTGCCAGCAGCAGAGGGACAGGGTTTAACGTTGTCATTCAGTACTTC.

There are a few counts of this clonotype. The gene calls are TRBV7-2 and TRBJ2-1; either TRBD1 or TRBD2 may supply D (6 bases each). CDR3 length: 14 residues. Between the trimmed V and J ends, which lost 5 bases and 8 bases, there was a span of 16 bases. Germline-derived CDR1 and CDR2 are SGHTA and FQGNSA. CDR3 residues: CASSPRGVRDEQFF. The CDR3 DNA is TGTGCCAGCAGCCCGAGGGGGGTAAGGGATGAGCAGTTCTTC. Full variable domain (missing parts from reference TRBV7-2 and TRBJ2-1): GAGVSQSPSNKVTEKGKDVELRCDPISGHTALYWYRQSLGQGLEFLIYFQGNSAPDKSGLPSDRFSAERTGGSVSTLTIQRTQQEDSAVYLCASSPRGVRDEQFFGPGTRLTVL.

V is TRBV6-2 or TRBV6-3 and J is TRBJ2-3; 13 positions match TRBD2. CDR1 is MNHEY and CDR2 is SVGEGT in the germline V gene. This CDR3 comprises 16 residues. The trim removed 7 bases at V and 6 bases at J, leaving 10 bases unmatched. The DNA for the CDR3 is TGTGCCAGCACCAAAGGACTAGCGGGAGTAGGGGATACGCAGTATTTT. This sequence encodes CASTKGLAGVGDTQYF.

This clonotype was seen a handful of times. V usage is TRBV4-2 and J usage is TRBJ2-1, with 9 positions matching TRBD2. The CDR3 length is 17 residues. Trimming removed 3 bases from V and 8 bases from J; junction bases left unmatched: 14. Germline V CDR1 and CDR2: LGHNA, YNFKEQ. CDR3 coding DNA: TGTGCCAGCAGCCACCTCGGTGGCGGGAGGGCCAAGGATGAGCAGTTCTTC. Its protein is CASSHLGGGRAKDEQFF.

The chain couples TRBV28 to TRBJ2-6; D is undetermined. Trimming pared 2 bases from V and 2 bases from J, leaving 7 bases between. This CDR3 is 15 amino acids long. The germline CDR1 and CDR2 sequences are MDHEN and SYDVKM. The CDR3 DNA sequence: TGTGCCAGCAGTTTAATTCGAACTGGGGCCAACGTCCTGACTTTC. The encoded protein is CASSLIRTGANVLTF.

This chain joins TRBV5-6 and TRBJ2-5, with TRBD2 identical over 10 bases. V was pared by 6 bases and J by 0 bases, with 2 bases of the junction left unmatched. The length of the CDR3 is 14 residues. CDR1 and CDR2 (germline): SGHDT, YYEEEE. The CDR3 protein is CASILAGDQETQYF. For the CDR3, the DNA is TGTGCCAGCATCCTAGCGGGGGACCAAGAGACCCAGTACTTC.

This clonotype was picked up a small number of times. This sequence joins TRBV6-6 and TRBJ2-5, with a weak D call TRBD2 (7 bases). Deletions cut 7 bases from V and 4 bases from J, with 19 bases between. Germline CDR1 is MNHNY and CDR2 is SVGAGI (reference sequence). The CDR3 spans 15 residues. CDR3: CASIKRGGAGETQYF. The CDR3 nucleotides are TGTGCCAGCATCAAGAGGGGGGGGGCTGGAGAGACCCAGTACTTC.

On this clonotype: Compared with germline, one end of the junction differs, possibly owing to a read error. This chain connects TRBV20-1 to TRBJ1-1, with 10 positions matching TRBD1. Germline CDR1 reads DFQATT; CDR2 reads SNEGSKA (reference sequence). The CDR3 is 14 residues long. CDR3 protein: CSARDRGRYTEAFF. CDR3 nucleotides: TGCAGTGCTCGAGACAGGGGGCGATACACTGAAGCTTTCTTT.

This clonotype was recorded a few times. The CDR3 region is CSVEDLQTGANIQYF. The CDR3 DNA follows: TGCAGCGTTGAAGATCTACAGACAGGGGCAAACATTCAGTACTTC. The chain uses TRBV29-1 and TRBJ2-4, with TRBD1 matching over 8 bases. V shed 0 bases and J 6 bases; nucleotides not matched to a gene: 7. This CDR3 is 15 amino acids long. CDR1 is SQVTM, CDR2 ANQGSEA, per germline.

DNA of the CDR3: TGTGCCAGCAGCGTGGGACAGCCCTCCTACGAGCAGTACTTC. Protein: CASSVGQPSYEQYF. The rearrangement joins TRBV7-2 to TRBJ2-7; 7 nucleotides agree with TRBD1. CDR3 size: 14 residues. Germline CDR1 reads SGHTA; CDR2 reads FQGNSA. The V gene end was trimmed by 5 bases and the J gene end by 0 bases; junction bases not matched to a gene: 4.

This clonotype was found a few times. The chain carries TRBV20-1 and TRBJ1-4; D might be TRBD1 (5 bases). The V gene lost 6 bases and the J gene lost 3 bases, with 17 bases spanning the gap. CDR1 and CDR2 from the germline V gene are DFQATT and SNEGSKA (reference sequence). The CDR3 contains 15 residues. CDR3: CSARGEGMANEKLFF. The CDR3 DNA reads as TGCAGTGCCCGAGGGGAGGGGATGGCTAATGAAAAACTGTTTTTT.

The chain employs TRBV20-1 and TRBJ2-1, with 8 bases aligning to TRBD2. Germline trimming cut 2 bases from V and 2 bases from J; bases unmatched to any gene: 5. CDR1 is DFQATT and CDR2 is SNEGSKA in the germline V gene (reference sequence). The CDR3 has 15 residues. CDR3 bases: TGCAGTGCTAGACCGACTAGCGTTCCCTACAATGAGCAGTTCTTC. Translating gives CSARPTSVPYNEQFF.

The gene calls are TRBV10-3 and TRBJ1-5; no firm D call. Germline-derived CDR1 and CDR2 are ENHRY and SYGVKD. The CDR3 contains 13 residues. V was cut by 3 bases and J by 7 bases, with 10 bases left in between. CDR3 sequence reads: CAISDLRPQPQHF. CDR3 sequence (DNA): TGTGCCATCAGTGACCTTCGACCCCAGCCCCAGCATTTT.

The J gene is TRBJ1-6, the V gene TRBV7-9; perhaps TRBD1 as D (5 bases). Germline lookup yields CDR1 SEHNR and CDR2 FQNEAQ (reference sequence). The CDR3 extends over 15 amino acids. Trimming stripped 2 bases from V and 9 bases from J, with 14 bases between. CDR3 bases: TGTGCCAGCAGCTTAATCGGGGACGGGGGTTCACCCCTCCACTTT. Its translation: CASSLIGDGGSPLHF.

The chain carries TRBV7-2 and TRBJ2-2, with D unclear. This CDR3 is built from 14 residues. V lost 1 base, J lost 6 bases, and 9 bases lay in between. CDR1 is SGHTA, CDR2 FQGNSA, per germline. CDR3 sequence reads: CASSLGGYPGELFF. The CDR3 DNA reads as TGTGCCAGCAGCTTAGGAGGCTACCCCGGGGAGCTGTTTTTT.

This clonotype was observed many times. The chain links TRBV29-1 to TRBJ1-4; D is unresolved. Germline CDR1 is SQVTM and CDR2 is ANQGSEA. V dropped 6 bases and J dropped 2 bases, with 10 bases sitting between them. The length of the CDR3 is 13 residues. The CDR3 DNA sequence: TGCAGCGTGGGTTCCAGGACTAATGAAAAACTGTTTTTT. Protein sequence: CSVGSRTNEKLFF.